One and the same sample provided the 32 T cell receptor beta chains below, sequenced in a study of T cell repertoires in cytomegalovirus infection. TCRdb re-analysed the reads in MiXCR, keeping a single row per CDR3 protein. The repertoire has about 530,000 distinct CDR3 sequences, approximately 26% of them found once; the top ten carry over 10%. The sequencing input was PBMCs. The receptors shown here come from a human donor in good health (CMV status not recorded). Some clones in this sample may be carry-over from other donors' samples.

The CDR3: CASSPPGDSGNTIYF. The CDR3 DNA follows: TGTGCCAGCTCACCCCCCGGGGACTCTGGAAACACCATATATTTT. This chain uses TRBV18 with TRBJ1-3, with no clear D. This CDR3 region has 15 residues. The V gene's germline CDR1 is KGHSH and CDR2 LQKENI. Deletions cut 3 bases from V and 0 bases from J, with 9 bases between.

At least ten counts were recorded for this clonotype. The J gene is TRBJ2-3, the V gene TRBV7-2; TRBD2 matches 10 bases. The CDR3 is 15 residues long. Trimming took 5 bases from V and 8 from J; bases not matched to a gene: 10. CDR1 SGHTA and CDR2 FQGNSA come from the germline V gene. The CDR3 nucleotides are TGTGCCAGCAGCCCCGGGACTAGCGCCGGAGGTACGCAGTATTTT. Its protein is CASSPGTSAGGTQYF.

The chain recombines TRBV27 with TRBJ1-1; TRBD1 agrees at 8 bases. CDR3 length equals 15 residues. From germline, CDR1 is MNHEY and CDR2 SMNVEV (reference sequence). V dropped 5 bases and J dropped 3; count of bases not matched to a gene: 8. CDR3 sequence (DNA): TGTGCCAGCAGTCCCCGACAGGGGAGGTACACTGAAGCTTTCTTT. Protein: CASSPRQGRYTEAFF.

The chain joins TRBV29-1 to TRBJ1-1; 7 bases are a match to TRBD1. Germline V gene sequence: CDR1 SQVTM, CDR2 ANQGSEA. CDR3 length: 12 residues. The V segment lost 7 bases and the J segment 1 base; nucleotides outside the gene matches: 3. In DNA, the CDR3 is TGCAGCGGACGACAGGGGAACACTGAAGCTTTCTTT. Translated: CSGRQGNTEAFF.

The V gene is TRBV4-1, the J gene TRBJ2-1, with a tentative D call TRBD2 (7 bases). This CDR3 has 13 residues. Germline values: CDR1 MGHRA, CDR2 YSYEKL. Trimming took off 3 bases at V and 12 bases at J, with 15 bases between the two ends. The CDR3 DNA follows: TGCGCCAGCAGCCAGGGGGCGCGGGAGTCGCAGTTCTTC. Translated: CASSQGARESQFF.

This chain connects TRBV9 to TRBJ2-5, with TRBD2 matching over 9 bases. CDR1 and CDR2 from the germline V gene are SGDLS and YYNGEE. This CDR3 has 16 residues. Losses at the gene ends were 0 bases for V and 5 bases for J; bases not matched to a gene: 8. The CDR3 loop is CASSVGVAGVQETQYF. As DNA, the CDR3 is TGTGCCAGCAGCGTAGGTGTAGCGGGAGTGCAGGAGACCCAGTACTTC.

This clonotype occurred a few times. V and J are TRBV2 and TRBJ1-5, with D hard to call. Deletions cut 1 base from V and 4 bases from J, with 8 bases between. This CDR3 contains 14 residues. CDR1 and CDR2 from the germline V gene are SNHLY and FYNNEI. The CDR3 DNA reads TGTGCCAGCAGTGAAGGCCCGCTTAATCAGCCCCAGCATTTT. It specifies CASSEGPLNQPQHF.

This chain uses TRBV6-2 or TRBV6-3 with TRBJ2-5; 9 bases line up with TRBD2. J was trimmed by 5 bases and V by 4 bases; bases with no gene match: 8. The CDR3 has 15 residues. Per germline, CDR1 MNHEY and CDR2 SVGEGT. The CDR3 sequence is CASSFRGRARETQYF. The CDR3 bases are TGTGCCAGCAGTTTTCGCGGGAGGGCGCGGGAGACCCAGTACTTC.

V usage is TRBV20-1 and J usage is TRBJ2-5; 9 bases align to TRBD2. Losses at the gene ends were 6 bases for V and 5 bases for J; bases not matched to a gene: 7. The length of the CDR3 is 13 residues. Germline V gene lookup returns CDR1 DFQATT and CDR2 SNEGSKA (reference sequence). CDR3 protein: CSAVAGGWETQYF. The CDR3 DNA reads TGCAGTGCGGTGGCGGGAGGGTGGGAGACCCAGTACTTC.

The J gene is TRBJ2-7, the V gene TRBV27; TRBD2 might be the D (6 bases). This CDR3 spans 14 amino acids. CDR1 is MNHEY, CDR2 SMNVEV, per germline (reference sequence). V shed 3 bases and J shed 4 bases, with 13 bases lying between them. CDR3 region: CASSFRERGYEQYF. Here the CDR3 DNA reads TGTGCCAGCAGTTTTCGGGAGAGAGGATACGAGCAGTACTTC.

The chain uses TRBV10-3 and TRBJ2-1, with D tentatively TRBD2 (6 bases). Germline CDR1 reads ENHRY; CDR2 reads SYGVKD. V lost 4 bases and J lost 0, with 19 bases in between. The CDR3 is made up of 18 amino acids. The CDR3 DNA reads TGTGCCATCAGTGGATTAAACCGGGACTCAAGCTCCTACAATGAGCAGTTCTTC. Protein: CAISGLNRDSSSYNEQFF.

This chain connects TRBV7-2 to TRBJ2-3; 7 nucleotides line up with TRBD2. This CDR3 has 14 amino acids. The germline V gene has CDR1 SGHTA and CDR2 FQGNSA. Unmatched junction bases numbered 2, after V lost 4 bases and J lost 1 base. The CDR3 loop reads CASSWGGGTDTQYF. CDR3 DNA sequence: TGTGCCAGCAGCTGGGGGGGGGGCACAGATACGCAGTATTTT.

This sequence joins TRBV3-1 and TRBJ2-7; the match to TRBD2 covers 13 bases. Germline lookup yields CDR1 LGHDT and CDR2 YNNKEL (reference sequence). CDR3 length: 16 amino acids. With V trimmed by 1 base and J by 1 base, 1 base remained unmatched. The CDR3: CASSQGTSGSSYEQYF. DNA for the CDR3: TGTGCCAGCAGCCAAGGGACTAGCGGGAGTTCCTACGAGCAGTACTTC.

The gene calls are TRBV20-1 and TRBJ2-7; D possibly uses TRBD1 or TRBD2 (5 bases each). Trimming shortened V by 3 bases and J by 0 bases, and 12 bases separated the two germline ends. The germline V gene has CDR1 DFQATT and CDR2 SNEGSKA (reference sequence). The CDR3 has 14 amino acids. CDR3 nucleotide sequence: TGCAGTGCTAGTCGGGACGCCAGCTCCTACGAGCAGTACTTC. This translates into CSASRDASSYEQYF.

The chain joins TRBV7-6 to TRBJ1-6; perhaps TRBD1 as D (5 bases). Trimming took off 5 bases at V and 7 bases at J, with 15 bases between the two ends. Germline CDR1 reads SGHVS; CDR2 reads FNYEAQ. CDR3 length: 15 residues. CDR3 protein: CASSAASGANSPLHF. CDR3 coding DNA: TGTGCCAGCAGCGCAGCGTCCGGGGCGAATTCACCCCTCCACTTT.

The chain has TRBV11-2 and TRBJ1-4; D call uncertain. V lost 1 base to trimming and J lost 0 bases, with 12 bases between them. The CDR3 totals 17 residues. CDR1 is SGHAT, CDR2 FQNNGV, per germline. The CDR3, as DNA: TGTGCCAGCAGCTTAGTCCGGGGTCGGCCAACTAATGAAAAACTGTTTTTT. As protein: CASSLVRGRPTNEKLFF.

A few counts support this clonotype. The chain has TRBV4-3 and TRBJ1-2, with D unclear. Germline V CDR1 and CDR2: LGHNA, YSLEER. There are 15 residues in the CDR3. Trimming took 2 bases from V and 6 from J, leaving 16 bases between them. In DNA form, the CDR3 reads TGCGCCAGCAGCCAAAGTTGGGGAGGAATGGATGGCTACACCTTC. Translation gives CASSQSWGGMDGYTF.

The chain uses TRBV7-2 and TRBJ1-1; D is perhaps TRBD1 (6 bases). Trimming stripped 5 bases from V and 6 bases from J, with 13 bases between. CDR1 SGHTA and CDR2 FQGNSA come from the germline V gene. The CDR3 is 13 residues long. CDR3 loop: CASSPPGGSEAFF. The CDR3 DNA follows: TGTGCCAGCAGCCCGCCGGGGGGCTCTGAAGCTTTCTTT.

This chain uses TRBV19 with TRBJ2-1, with 16 bases that match TRBD2. V was clipped by 5 bases and J by 5 bases; unmatched bases: 12. Germline loops: CDR1 LNHDA, CDR2 SQIVND (reference sequence). The CDR3 length is 19 residues. The CDR3 sequence: CASSSREGLAGGLHNEQFF. In DNA form, the CDR3 reads TGTGCCAGTAGTTCCAGAGAGGGACTAGCGGGAGGGCTCCACAATGAGCAGTTCTTC. The full variable domain, its missing parts supplied by reference TRBV19 and TRBJ2-1, is DGGITQSPKYLFRKEGQNVTLSCEQNLNHDAMYWYRQDPGQGLRLIYYSQIVNDFQKGDIAEGYSVSREKKESFPLTVTSAQKNPTAFYLCASSSREGLAGGLHNEQFFGPGTRLTVL.

The rearrangement joins TRBV4-1 to TRBJ1-1; no clear D. Germline CDR1 and CDR2: MGHRA and YSYEKL. The CDR3 has 13 residues. The V end lost 4 bases, the J end lost 1 base, and 7 bases lay between the germline ends. This CDR3 is CASSPAENTEAFF. For the CDR3, the DNA is TGCGCCAGCAGCCCTGCGGAGAACACTGAAGCTTTCTTT.

The chain is built from TRBV7-8 and TRBJ2-3; 9 bases are a match to TRBD1. Germline V gene lookup returns CDR1 SGHVS and CDR2 FQNEAQ. The CDR3 spans 16 residues. Losses at the gene ends were 5 bases for V and 3 bases for J; bases not matched to a gene: 9. The CDR3: CASSIQGAMATDTQYF. The CDR3 bases are TGTGCCAGCAGCATACAGGGGGCGATGGCGACAGATACGCAGTATTTT. Drawing the rest from reference TRBV7-8 and TRBJ2-3, the complete variable domain is GAGVSQSPRYKVAKRGQDVALRCDPISGHVSLFWYQQALGQGPEFLTYFQNEAQLDKSGLPSDRFFAERPEGSVSTLKIQRTQQEDSAVYLCASSIQGAMATDTQYFGPGTRLTVL.

This chain joins TRBV2 and TRBJ1-1, with D unresolved. Trimming left V 10 bases short and J 11 bases short, with 17 bases between. There are 11 residues in the CDR3. Germline lookup yields CDR1 SNHLY and CDR2 FYNNEI. The CDR3 loop is CATRSGARAFF. The CDR3 nucleotides read TGTGCCACCAGATCAGGCGCGCGGGCTTTCTTT.

Turning to this clonotype: A much larger clonotype is one base distant, so this may be a read error. The chain joins TRBV7-2 to TRBJ2-7, with D possibly matching TRBD2 (6 bases). The CDR3 consists of 12 residues. Germline assignment: CDR1 SGHTA and CDR2 FQGNSA. CDR3 bases: TGTGCCAGCAGCCAAGGAGGGTTCGAGCAGAACTTC. Its translation is CASSQGGFEQNF.

This chain uses TRBV5-1 with TRBJ2-1, with 8 bases that match TRBD2. This CDR3 comprises 15 residues. V gave up 7 bases and J gave up 0 bases; unmatched junction bases: 6. Germline CDR1 is SGHRS and CDR2 is YFSETQ. CDR3 DNA sequence: TGCGCCAGCGTGGTAAGCGGGAGCTCCTACAATGAGCAGTTCTTC. This codes for CASVVSGSSYNEQFF.

The chain couples TRBV14 to TRBJ2-7; TRBD2 aligns across 10 bases. The V segment lost 3 bases and the J segment 4 bases; nucleotides outside the gene matches: 9. Germline V gene lookup returns CDR1 SGHDN and CDR2 FVKESK. The CDR3 sequence is 16 residues long. The CDR3 DNA follows: TGTGCCAGCAGCCAGGGTCCTAGCGGGAGCGTATACGAGCAGTACTTC. It translates to CASSQGPSGSVYEQYF.

This clonotype has ten or more counts. The chain carries TRBV7-2 and TRBJ2-5; the D call may be TRBD1 or TRBD2 (5 bases each). V was clipped by 1 base and J by 5 bases, with 8 bases between them. Germline V CDR1 and CDR2: SGHTA, FQGNSA. CDR3 length: 13 residues. In nucleotides, the CDR3 is TGTGCCAGCAGCTTAGTCAGGGACGAGACCCAGTACTTC. Its translation: CASSLVRDETQYF.

This chain connects TRBV3-1 to TRBJ1-2; D gene uncertain. The CDR3 runs 14 residues. The germline V and J ends were trimmed by 6 bases and 1 base, with 12 bases remaining between them. Germline CDR1 LGHDT, CDR2 YNNKEL (reference sequence). The CDR3 is CASRRDGSNYGYTF. The CDR3 region has the DNA TGTGCCAGCAGAAGAGACGGAAGTAACTATGGCTACACCTTC. Complete variable domain (other parts from reference TRBV3-1 and TRBJ1-2): DTAVSQTPKYLVTQMGNDKSIKCEQNLGHDTMYWYKQDSKKFLKIMFSYNNKELIINETVPNRFSPKSPDKAHLNLHINSLELGDSAVYFCASRRDGSNYGYTFGSGTRLTVV.

This clonotype was detected only a few times. This sequence joins TRBV2 and TRBJ1-2; TRBD1 agrees at 9 bases. Germline CDR1 and CDR2: SNHLY and FYNNEI. CDR3 length: 13 amino acids. J gave up 3 bases and V 11 bases, and 7 bases lay outside the gene matches. DNA for the CDR3: TGTGCCGCCCGCAGGGACAGGGACTATGGCTACACCTTC. Translating gives CAARRDRDYGYTF.

This chain uses TRBV12-5 with TRBJ1-2; 10 bases align to TRBD1. Trimming took 4 bases from V and 7 from J; bases not matched to a gene: 3. Germline V gene sequence: CDR1 LGHNT, CDR2 FRNRAP. The CDR3 covers 13 residues. CDR3 protein: CASGSTGGRGYTF. In nucleotides, the CDR3 is TGTGCTAGTGGTTCGACAGGGGGCCGTGGCTACACCTTC.

CDR3 DNA: TGTGCCAGCAGCTTAGGGGTCGGGAGAGCAGATACGCAGTATTTT. It encodes CASSLGVGRADTQYF. The rearrangement joins TRBV7-2 to TRBJ2-3; a weak D match, TRBD2 (6 bases). Germline V CDR1 and CDR2: SGHTA, FQGNSA. Trimming shortened V by 1 base and J by 4 bases, and 12 bases separated the two germline ends. CDR3 length equals 15 residues.

This clonotype was counted a few times. The CDR3 coding sequence is TGTGCCAGCAGACGCGGACAGGCTCGGCAGTATTTT. This sequence encodes CASRRGQARQYF. The chain links TRBV12-3 or TRBV12-4 to TRBJ2-3; 7 bases line up with TRBD1. The CDR3 sequence is 12 residues long. J lost 11 bases, V lost 6 bases, and 8 bases had no gene match.

This clonotype was detected ten times or more. The chain employs TRBV7-9 and TRBJ1-1; D gene unclear. The CDR3 runs 10 residues. Germline CDR1 reads SEHNR; CDR2 reads FQNEAQ (reference sequence). The V and J ends lost 5 bases and 3 bases respectively, with 1 base between them. In DNA form, the CDR3 reads TGTGCCAGCAGCGACACTGAAGCTTTCTTT. It is translated as CASSDTEAFF.